Listed here are 26 T cell receptor beta chains from one sample, sequenced in a study of T-cell memory formation after mild COVID-19. TCRdb re-called the 5' RACE reads with MiXCR, one entry per CDR3 protein. The data show fewer than 140,000 distinct CDR3 sequences, with around an eighth seen just once and roughly 27% held by the top ten. Material for sequencing was PBMCs or a T cell subset sorted from them (not recorded which). The receptors shown here come from an adult woman who had mild COVID-19 (a few samples of this study predate the infection). Cell type and time point are not known.

This clonotype was counted between two and nine times. CDR3 nucleotide sequence: TGTGCCAGCAGCATATTGACCAGAGCGAATCAGCCCCAGCATTTT. It encodes CASSILTRANQPQHF. The rearrangement uses TRBV5-6 and TRBJ1-5; D unresolved. Germline lookup yields CDR1 SGHDT and CDR2 YYEEEE. CDR3 length: 15 amino acids. V gave up 4 bases and J gave up 4 bases, with 15 bases separating them. Full variable domain (remainder filled in from reference TRBV5-6 and TRBJ1-5): DAGVTQSPTHLIKTRGQQVTLRCSPKSGHDTVSWYQQALGQGPQFIFQYYEEEERQRGNFPDRFSGHQFPNYSSELNVNALLLGDSALYLCASSILTRANQPQHFGDGTRLSIL.

The table lists this clonotype with a few counts. The V call is TRBV7-9, the J call TRBJ2-1; no clear D. The V gene's germline CDR1 is SEHNR and CDR2 FQNEAQ (reference sequence). Trimming pared 7 bases from V and 0 bases from J, leaving 7 bases between. The CDR3 sequence is 13 residues long. The CDR3 sequence: CASMRSSYNEQFF. DNA for the CDR3: TGTGCCAGCATGAGAAGCTCCTACAATGAGCAGTTCTTC.

The J gene is TRBJ1-1, the V gene TRBV7-2; the match to TRBD1 covers 9 bases. Looked up from germline, CDR1 is SGHTA and CDR2 is FQGNSA. CDR3 length: 17 residues. V shed 3 bases, J shed 2 bases, and the junction held 10 bases outside the gene matches. The CDR3 DNA follows: TGTGCCAGCAGCTTTCCTCTGGGGACAGGGCTAAACACTGAAGCTTTCTTT. Translation: CASSFPLGTGLNTEAFF.

This clonotype was recorded a few times. This sequence joins TRBV6-2 or TRBV6-3 and TRBJ1-1; TRBD1 aligns across 10 bases. There are 17 residues in the CDR3. V was pared by 8 bases and J by 4 bases, with 16 bases of the junction left unmatched. CDR1 is MNHEY and CDR2 is SVGEGT in the germline V gene. The CDR3 bases are TGTGCCAGCCTAGACAGGGGGCGATTGGCGCGGGGCACTGAAGCTTTCTTT. As protein: CASLDRGRLARGTEAFF.

This clonotype has only a few counts. This chain connects TRBV5-1 to TRBJ1-1; D might be TRBD1 (6 bases). The CDR3 extends over 14 amino acids. The ends were cut back, 0 bases at V and 0 bases at J, with 6 bases in the middle. Per germline, CDR1 SGHRS and CDR2 YFSETQ. The chain's CDR3 is CASSLGTVNTEAFF. CDR3 nucleotides: TGCGCCAGCAGCTTGGGGACAGTGAACACTGAAGCTTTCTTT.

Only a few counts were recorded for this clonotype. The chain's CDR3 is CATSRDNPGTGALLRGETQYF. DNA of the CDR3: TGTGCCACCAGCAGAGATAACCCCGGGACAGGGGCCCTCCTTAGAGGAGAGACCCAGTACTTC. The chain employs TRBV15 and TRBJ2-5, with 10 nucleotides matching TRBD1. CDR3 length: 21 amino acids. V was clipped by 0 bases and J by 4 bases; unmatched bases: 20. CDR1 LNHNV and CDR2 YYDKDF come from the germline V gene (reference sequence). The full variable domain, completed using reference TRBV15 and TRBJ2-5, is DAMVIQNPRYQVTQFGKPVTLSCSQTLNHNVMYWYQQKSSQAPKLLFHYYDKDFNNEADTPDNFQSRRPNTSFCFLDIRSPGLGDTAMYLCATSRDNPGTGALLRGETQYFGPGTRLLVL.

CDR3 loop: CASRSGGANEQFF. DNA of the CDR3: TGCGCCAGCAGGAGCGGGGGGGCCAATGAGCAGTTCTTC. The genes are TRBV4-1 and TRBJ2-1, with TRBD2 identical over 10 bases. Germline CDR1 MGHRA, CDR2 YSYEKL. The CDR3 consists of 13 residues. J was trimmed by 6 bases and V by 6 bases; bases with no gene match: 2.

This clonotype was seen a handful of times. The gene calls are TRBV7-3 and TRBJ2-5; 9 nucleotides line up with TRBD1. This CDR3 has 15 amino acids. Trimming at V came to 8 bases and at J to 3 bases, leaving 10 bases not matched to a gene. The germline CDR1 and CDR2 sequences are SGHTA and FQGTGA. CDR3 nucleotides: TGTGCCAGCCGCCACAGGGGGCGAGGAGAAGAGACCCAGTACTTC. This translates into CASRHRGRGEETQYF.

This clonotype was observed at least ten times. This sequence joins TRBV12-3 or TRBV12-4 and TRBJ2-7; 7 bases line up with TRBD1. This CDR3 contains 12 residues. The V and J ends lost 3 bases and 6 bases, in that order; junction bases with no gene match: 2. CDR3 bases: TGTGCCAGCAGTTTTGGGACAGTCGAGCAGTACTTC. It yields the protein CASSFGTVEQYF.

This clonotype showed up just once. The chain employs TRBV30 and TRBJ2-7; 13 bases agree with TRBD2. The CDR3 runs 13 residues. CDR1 is GTSNPN, CDR2 SVGIG, per germline (reference sequence). With 5 bases clipped from V and 7 bases from J, the junction kept 5 bases outside the gene matches. CDR3 amino acids: CAWALAGGPEQYF. Here the CDR3 DNA reads TGTGCCTGGGCACTAGCGGGAGGGCCTGAGCAGTACTTC.

This chain connects TRBV5-6 to TRBJ2-7; the D gene is possibly TRBD1 (6 bases). There are 13 residues in the CDR3. Germline V gene lookup returns CDR1 SGHDT and CDR2 YYEEEE. V lost 5 bases to trimming and J lost 3 bases, with 12 bases between them. CDR3 DNA sequence: TGTGCCAGCAGTTTTGGACAGCACTACGAGCAGTACTTC. It yields the protein CASSFGQHYEQYF.

This chain links TRBV4-2 with TRBJ2-1; D unresolved. Trimming shortened V by 3 bases and J by 5 bases, and 17 bases separated the two germline ends. The CDR3 runs 16 residues. CDR1 and CDR2 (germline): LGHNA, YNFKEQ. CDR3 coding DNA: TGTGCCAGCAGCCACCCGTCCGAGACGTCCAACAATGAGCAGTTCTTC. Its translation is CASSHPSETSNNEQFF.

This clonotype was counted a few times. The chain joins TRBV25-1 to TRBJ2-7, with 7 bases aligning to TRBD1. The V gene's germline CDR1 is MGHDK and CDR2 SYGVNS. The CDR3 runs 13 residues. V lost 4 bases to trimming and J lost 5 bases; unmatched junction nucleotides: 5. CDR3: CASSVGRGNEQYF. Written as DNA, the CDR3 is TGTGCCAGCAGTGTCGGCAGGGGGAACGAGCAGTACTTC.

This clonotype occurred a few times. The rearrangement uses TRBV12-3 or TRBV12-4 and TRBJ1-5; D is unresolved. V was trimmed by 5 bases and J by 6 bases, leaving 8 bases between them. This CDR3 has 12 amino acids. The CDR3 spells CASSTPGQPQHF. The CDR3 DNA reads TGTGCCAGCAGTACCCCCGGTCAGCCCCAGCATTTT.

This clonotype was counted many times. This chain links TRBV20-1 with TRBJ2-1; D perhaps matches TRBD2 (5 bases). The CDR3 runs to 14 residues. Per germline, CDR1 DFQATT and CDR2 SNEGSKA (reference sequence). V lost 5 bases and J 0 bases, leaving 11 bases between the germline ends. The CDR3 region is CSAPSSSSYNEQFF. CDR3 sequence (DNA): TGCAGTGCTCCTAGCTCTTCCTCCTACAATGAGCAGTTCTTC.

The chain has TRBV15 and TRBJ1-6; 9 bases line up with TRBD1. Germline V gene lookup returns CDR1 LNHNV and CDR2 YYDKDF (reference sequence). This CDR3 region has 14 residues. V lost 3 bases to trimming and J lost 6 bases; unmatched junction nucleotides: 0. CDR3 sequence: CATSRGQGNSPLHF. DNA for the CDR3: TGTGCCACCAGCAGGGGACAGGGTAATTCACCCCTCCACTTT. The full variable domain, with the rest looked up from reference TRBV15 and TRBJ1-6, is DAMVIQNPRYQVTQFGKPVTLSCSQTLNHNVMYWYQQKSSQAPKLLFHYYDKDFNNEADTPDNFQSRRPNTSFCFLDIRSPGLGDTAMYLCATSRGQGNSPLHFGNGTRLTVT.

The chain links TRBV7-9 to TRBJ2-7; D is possibly TRBD1 (5 bases). Germline CDR1 is SEHNR and CDR2 is FQNEAQ (reference sequence). The CDR3 is made up of 15 amino acids. V was clipped by 5 bases and J by 3 bases, with 17 bases between them. The CDR3 DNA is TGTGCCAGCAGCACAGACAGCCAAATCGTCTACGAGCAGTACTTC. This gives the protein CASSTDSQIVYEQYF.

This clonotype showed up just a few times. This chain connects TRBV27 to TRBJ2-7; TRBD2 might be the D (6 bases). Trimming removed 6 bases from V and 3 bases from J, with 15 bases in between. Per germline, CDR1 MNHEY and CDR2 SMNVEV (reference sequence). The CDR3 has 14 residues. In DNA form, the CDR3 reads TGTGCCAGCAGCCCCGACGGAGGGTACTACGAGCAGTACTTC. The encoded protein is CASSPDGGYYEQYF.

This sequence joins TRBV5-5 and TRBJ2-7; D ambiguous. The CDR3 spans 13 residues. The germline gives CDR1 SGHKS, CDR2 YYEKEE (reference sequence). V lost 4 bases, J lost 2 bases, and 10 bases lay in between. CDR3 sequence (DNA): TGTGCCAGCAGCGAAGGGTCCCCCTACGAGCAGTACTTC. Its translation: CASSEGSPYEQYF.

In this sample, this clonotype turned up a few times. The chain joins TRBV13 to TRBJ2-7, with 8 nucleotides matching TRBD1. Germline CDR1 PRHDT, CDR2 FYEKMQ (reference sequence). Trimming at V came to 5 bases and at J to 0 bases, leaving 3 bases not matched to a gene. The CDR3 length is 14 residues. The CDR3 DNA follows: TGTGCCAGCAGCCCCAGGGGGCCCTCCTACGAGCAGTACTTC. Translation gives CASSPRGPSYEQYF.

This clonotype showed up just a few times. The V and J genes are TRBV20-1 and TRBJ1-2; D remains unclear. Germline lookup yields CDR1 DFQATT and CDR2 SNEGSKA (reference sequence). V lost 2 bases and J 5 bases, leaving 6 bases between the germline ends. This CDR3 has 11 residues. In DNA form, the CDR3 reads TGCAGTGCTAGACGGGGATATGGCTACACCTTC. It translates to CSARRGYGYTF.

The chain is built from TRBV5-1 and TRBJ2-2, with 10 positions matching TRBD2. The junction had 15 bases not matched to a gene; V was cut back by 4 bases and J by 6 bases. The CDR3 extends over 18 amino acids. Germline CDR1 is SGHRS and CDR2 is YFSETQ. CDR3 protein: CASSPGLAGEVEAGELFF. CDR3 nucleotides: TGCGCCAGCAGCCCGGGTCTAGCGGGAGAAGTTGAGGCCGGGGAGCTGTTTTTT.

In this sample, this clonotype turned up many times. The V and J genes are TRBV7-3 and TRBJ2-1; D ambiguous. Germline V lookup: CDR1 SGHTA, CDR2 FQGTGA. This CDR3 spans 14 amino acids. The V and J ends lost 2 bases and 3 bases respectively, with 8 bases between them. This chain's CDR3 is CASSLDGFYNEQFF. For the CDR3, the DNA is TGTGCCAGCAGCTTAGATGGGTTCTACAATGAGCAGTTCTTC. Complete variable domain (other parts from reference TRBV7-3 and TRBJ2-1): GAGVSQTPSNKVTEKGKYVELRCDPISGHTALYWYRQSLGQGPEFLIYFQGTGAADDSGLPNDRFFAVRPEGSVSTLKIQRTERGDSAVYLCASSLDGFYNEQFFGPGTRLTVL.

This sequence joins TRBV15 and TRBJ2-7; TRBD2 agrees at 8 bases. The CDR3 length is 16 residues. With V trimmed by 1 base and J by 2 bases, 7 bases remained unmatched. Per germline, CDR1 LNHNV and CDR2 YYDKDF (reference sequence). CDR3 in DNA: TGTGCCACCAGCAGAGTCGGGAGGGTACCCCCCTACGAGCAGTACTTC. Its protein is CATSRVGRVPPYEQYF.

J is TRBJ2-1 and V is TRBV20-1; maybe TRBD2 (6 bases). Germline V gene lookup returns CDR1 DFQATT and CDR2 SNEGSKA (reference sequence). Trimming took off 5 bases at V and 9 bases at J, with 26 bases between the two ends. This CDR3 contains 16 residues. The CDR3 bases are TGCAGTGCTCCCGAAGGGGCGGGAAATCCTGTCGTTGAGCAGTTCTTC. Its translation is CSAPEGAGNPVVEQFF.

Regarding this clonotype: One end of the junction is discordant with germline, which a read error may explain. The V and J genes are TRBV25-1 and TRBJ2-7, with D possibly matching TRBD2 (6 bases). The CDR3 covers 15 residues. Germline V CDR1 and CDR2: MGHDK, SYGVNS. In DNA, the CDR3 is TGTGCCAGCAGTGAAATACTGCGGGACTCCCACGAGCAGTACTTC. Translation gives CASSEILRDSHEQYF.